The source of this T cell receptor beta chain is a study of T-cell reconstitution after alpha-beta-depleted transplantation in children (dated by TCRdb to the mid-2010s). Context from the whole study: T-cell immune reconstitution after TCRalphabeta/CD19-depleted allogeneic hematopoietic cell transplantation in children was quantitatively tracked in the study by means of TCR repertoire profiling.

Receptor amplification or capture employed PCR. Sequencing took place on an Illumina HiSeq 2500. TCR libraries were prepared with molecular barcoding, using unique molecular identifiers to normalize TCRbeta repertoire quantification. In TCRdb, the public reads were trimmed at Q25 with fastp and aligned with MiXCR, with productive beta chains retained. Each record represents a unique CDR3 protein, reported with the most common genes and DNA among its rows. Recorded for this sample are 200,000 to 300,000 distinct CDR3 sequences; 12% of them occurred a single time. In total, the top ten clones hold about 2.6% of the sample. Trimming removed 1 base from V and 6 bases from J; the gene matches leave 8 bases unexplained. The CDR3, from cysteine to phenylalanine, totals 15 residues. Of the read, only the CDR3 DNA is kept; its 45 bases are in frame from base 1. CDR1 and CDR2, per the germline V gene (reference sequence), are DFQATT and SNEGSKA.

This clonotype was seen once. Its target antigen remains unknown. A clone one base away is much larger, so this may be a read error. The TCR originated in a human donor who donated a stem cell graft to a child with acute lymphoblastic leukemia. Sequenced material: PBMCs from the stem cell graft donor, taken from the stem cell graft. Recombination linked TRBV20-1 to TRBJ2-3; the central 9 bases match TRBD2. Here is the DNA: TGCAGTGCTAGAGCAGTAGCGGGGGCCGGGGATACGCAGTATTTT. Its protein product is CSARAVAGAGDTQYF.